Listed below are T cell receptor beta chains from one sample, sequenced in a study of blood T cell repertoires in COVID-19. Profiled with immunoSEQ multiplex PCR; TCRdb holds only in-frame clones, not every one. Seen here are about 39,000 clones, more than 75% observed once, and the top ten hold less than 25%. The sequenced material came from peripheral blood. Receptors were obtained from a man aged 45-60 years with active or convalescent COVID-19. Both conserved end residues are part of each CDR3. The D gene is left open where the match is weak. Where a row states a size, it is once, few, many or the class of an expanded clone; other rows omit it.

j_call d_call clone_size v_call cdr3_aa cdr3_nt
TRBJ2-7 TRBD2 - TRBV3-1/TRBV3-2 CASSQEGLAGAYEQYF TGTGCCAGCAGCCAAGAAGGCCTAGCGGGAGCCTACGAGCAGTACTTC
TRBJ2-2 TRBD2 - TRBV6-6 CASSRRPLAGGPSTGELFF TGTGCCAGCAGTCGACGGCCGCTAGCGGGAGGGCCGAGCACCGGGGAGCTGTTTTTT
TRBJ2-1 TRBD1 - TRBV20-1 CSASPGTGSYNEQFF TGCAGTGCTAGTCCCGGGACAGGGTCCTACAATGAGCAGTTCTTC
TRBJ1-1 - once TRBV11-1 CASSLGAPGTEAFF TGTGCCAGCAGCTTGGGGGCGCCGGGCACTGAAGCTTTCTTT
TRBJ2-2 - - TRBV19 CASSSQGNTGELFF TGTGCCAGTAGTAGTCAGGGGAACACCGGGGAGCTGTTTTTT
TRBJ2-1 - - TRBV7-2 CASSPGPGGSSYNEQFF TGTGCCAGCAGCCCAGGGCCTGGAGGGAGCTCCTACAATGAGCAGTTCTTC
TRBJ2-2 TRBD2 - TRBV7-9 CASSRLGLAPGWGELFF TGTGCCAGCAGTCGACTCGGACTAGCACCCGGGTGGGGGGAGCTGTTTTTT
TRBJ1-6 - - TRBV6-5 CASSDSGALHF TGTGCCAGCAGTGACTCAGGGGCCCTCCACTTT
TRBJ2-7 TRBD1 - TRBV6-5 CASRGYRGHEQYF TGTGCCAGCAGGGGTTACAGGGGCCACGAGCAGTACTTC
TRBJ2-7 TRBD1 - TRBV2 CASSVDRANYEQYF TGTGCCAGCAGTGTGGACAGGGCCAATTACGAGCAGTACTTC
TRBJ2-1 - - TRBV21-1 CASSKGGLLGVSYNEQFF TGTGCCAGCAGCAAAGGGGGACTGTTGGGGGTCTCCTACAATGAGCAGTTCTTC
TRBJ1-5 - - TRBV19 CASVGGNQPQHF TGTGCCAGTGTTGGGGGGAATCAGCCCCAGCATTTT
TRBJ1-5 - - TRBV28 CASSFAAGANQPQHF TGTGCCAGCAGTTTTGCAGCAGGGGCCAATCAGCCCCAGCATTTT
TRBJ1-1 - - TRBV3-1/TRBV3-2 CASSLRQRAFF TGTGCCAGCAGCCTCCGACAGAGGGCTTTCTTT
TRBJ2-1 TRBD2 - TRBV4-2 CASSQGSGGAYEQFF TGTGCCAGCAGCCAAGGTAGCGGGGGGGCGTATGAGCAGTTCTTC
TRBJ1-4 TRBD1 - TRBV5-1 CASSPVGDRAEKLFF TGCGCCAGCAGCCCGGTAGGGGACAGGGCTGAAAAACTGTTTTTT
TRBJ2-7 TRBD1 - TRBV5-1 CASSPTTGTYEQYF TGCGCCAGCAGCCCGACGACAGGGACCTACGAGCAGTACTTC
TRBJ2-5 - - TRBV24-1 CATSLPSRETQYF TGTGCCACCAGCCTGCCATCCAGGGAGACCCAGTACTTC
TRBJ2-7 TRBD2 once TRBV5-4 CASSLIFGTSAYEQYF TGTGCCAGCAGCTTGATATTCGGGACTAGTGCCTACGAGCAGTACTTC
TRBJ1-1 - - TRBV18 CASSPTGGPEAFF TGTGCCAGCTCACCCACGGGGGGCCCTGAAGCTTTCTTT
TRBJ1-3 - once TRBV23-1 CASRPGCRGNTIYF TGCGCCAGCCGCCCAGGGTGCCGTGGAAACACCATATATTTT
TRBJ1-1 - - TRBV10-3 CAISVSGTSEAFF TGTGCCATCAGTGTTTCCGGGACATCGGAAGCTTTCTTT
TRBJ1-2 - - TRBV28 CASSLTGGGGYTF TGTGCCAGCAGTTTAACGGGAGGAGGTGGCTACACCTTC
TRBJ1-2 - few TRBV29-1 CSVGKETGYTF TGCAGCGTTGGGAAGGAGACGGGCTACACCTTC
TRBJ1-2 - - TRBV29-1 CSVEDREQGAYGYTF TGCAGCGTTGAAGATCGGGAACAGGGAGCCTATGGCTACACCTTC
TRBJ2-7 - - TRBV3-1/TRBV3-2 CASSQVTGHVYEQYF TGTGCCAGCAGCCAAGTAACGGGACATGTCTACGAGCAGTACTTC
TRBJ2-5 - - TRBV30 CAWSGVSKETQYF TGTGCCTGGAGCGGGGTATCGAAAGAGACCCAGTACTTC
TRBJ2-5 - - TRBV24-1 CATSDGQSVGQQTQYF TGTGCCACCAGTGATGGGCAGTCAGTGGGGCAACAGACCCAGTACTTC
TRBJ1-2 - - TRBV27 CASSLSGRFGYTF TGTGCCAGCAGTTTGAGCGGTCGTTTTGGCTACACCTTC
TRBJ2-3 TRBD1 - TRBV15 CATSRGDRETDTQYF TGTGCCACCAGCAGAGGCGACAGGGAAACAGATACGCAGTATTTT
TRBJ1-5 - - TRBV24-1 CATSDLTGNQPQHF TGTGCCACCAGTGATCTTACAGGGAATCAGCCCCAGCATTTT
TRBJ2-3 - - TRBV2 CASIVGQSYTDTQYF TGTGCCAGCATCGTTGGGCAGAGCTACACAGATACGCAGTATTTT
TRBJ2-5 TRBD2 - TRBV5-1 CASSFSTSGVVGETQYF TGCGCCAGCAGCTTCTCGACTAGCGGGGTGGTGGGAGAGACCCAGTACTTC
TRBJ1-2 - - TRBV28 CASSLKAVRGYTF TGTGCCAGCAGTTTAAAGGCGGTCCGTGGCTACACCTTC
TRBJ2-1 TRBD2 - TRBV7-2 CASSLAGGYNEQFF TGTGCCAGCAGCCTAGCGGGGGGATACAATGAGCAGTTCTTC
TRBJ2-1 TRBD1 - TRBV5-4 CASSSGQGSSYNEQFF TGTGCCAGCAGCTCCGGACAGGGAAGCTCCTACAATGAGCAGTTCTTC
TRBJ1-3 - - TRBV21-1 CASSKDGRGRKDTIYF TGTGCCAGCAGCAAAGACGGCAGGGGGCGGAAGGACACCATATATTTT
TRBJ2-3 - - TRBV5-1 CASSLRTSDTDTQYF TGCGCCAGCAGCTTACGGACATCCGACACAGATACGCAGTATTTT
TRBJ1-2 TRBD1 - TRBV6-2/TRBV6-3 CASSYRTNAGTAGTPYGYTF TGTGCCAGCAGTTACCGTACAAACGCCGGGACAGCCGGCACCCCCTATGGCTACACCTTC
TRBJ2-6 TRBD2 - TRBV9 CASSVGASGRARGANVLTF TGTGCCAGCAGCGTAGGGGCTAGCGGGAGGGCGCGGGGGGCCAACGTCCTGACTTTC
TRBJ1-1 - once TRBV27 CASSLNSQNTEAFF TGTGCCAGCAGTCTAAACAGCCAAAACACTGAAGCTTTCTTT
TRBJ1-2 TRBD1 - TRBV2 CASSRTGDGYTF TGTGCCAGCAGTAGGACAGGGGATGGCTACACCTTC
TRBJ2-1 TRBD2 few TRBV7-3 CASSLVLAGVNEQFF TGTGCCAGCAGCTTAGTACTAGCGGGAGTGAATGAGCAGTTCTTC
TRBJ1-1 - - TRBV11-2 CASSPDEGEAFF TGTGCCAGCAGCCCGGACGAGGGTGAAGCTTTCTTT
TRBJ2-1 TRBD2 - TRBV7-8 CASSFRLAGGNEQFF TGTGCCAGCAGCTTCCGCCTAGCGGGAGGCAATGAGCAGTTCTTC
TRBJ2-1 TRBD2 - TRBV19 CASSKVGEGYNEQFF TGTGCCAGTAGTAAAGTCGGGGAGGGCTACAATGAGCAGTTCTTC
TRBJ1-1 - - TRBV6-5 CASSYSLGSTEAFF TGTGCCAGCAGTTACTCACTGGGGAGTACTGAAGCTTTCTTT
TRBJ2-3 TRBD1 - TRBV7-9 CASTRDSSTDTQYF TGTGCCAGCACCCGGGACAGTAGCACAGATACGCAGTATTTT
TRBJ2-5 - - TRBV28 CASSLGGGGQETQYF TGTGCCAGCAGTTTAGGAGGGGGCGGACAAGAGACCCAGTACTTC
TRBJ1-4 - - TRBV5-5 CASSVDSVSNEKLFF TGTGCCAGCAGCGTCGACAGCGTCAGTAATGAAAAACTGTTTTTT
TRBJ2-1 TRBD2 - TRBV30 CAWSVHKREGKNEQFF TGTGCCTGGAGTGTACATAAGCGGGAGGGGAAAAATGAGCAGTTCTTC
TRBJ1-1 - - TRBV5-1 CASRPDSQDTEAFF TGCGCCAGCAGACCTGACAGTCAGGACACTGAAGCTTTCTTT
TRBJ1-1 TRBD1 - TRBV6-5 CASTMTGPNTEAFF TGTGCCAGCACCATGACAGGGCCGAACACTGAAGCTTTCTTT